This T cell receptor beta chain was recovered during a study of T cell responses to AZD1222 COVID-19 vaccine. Whole-study context: Timing groups of about 4 and about 12 weeks for second doses were pooled. Points from the study as a whole: Among vaccine-associated CD4 TCRs, coverage spanned spike, with dominance at 160-218 and 743-854. Spike-specific TCR breadth and depth went up after people got two AZD1222 doses.

As to this clone: Its antigen is not known.

Assay: immunoSEQ multiplex PCR; the TCRdb copy retains only in-frame clones and omits some. The table lists fewer than 150,000 clones, 70% to 90% of them singletons, with 5.5% to 8% in the top ten. With 5 bases removed from V and 0 bases from J, the gap between germline ends came to 13 bases. Germline CDR1 reads KGHSH; CDR2 reads LQKENI. CDR3 length: 16 residues. The source of this sequence is an adult in good health. The chain is built from TRBV18 and TRBJ2-2; TRBD1 is a possible D gene (6 bases). The sample in question was peripheral blood, obtained on day 0 of AZD1222 vaccination. The CDR3 is CASSSEAGANTGELFF. Here the CDR3 DNA reads TGTGCCAGCTCATCCGAGGCAGGGGCGAACACCGGGGAGCTGTTTTTT.